One T cell receptor beta chain is described in this entry. Its target is unknown. Noted treatment: about 20 received Ad26.COV2.S at low or high dose, single or two shots; five or six received placebo; per-sample allocation not given. Specimen acquisition occurred on day 63 following the initial vaccine or placebo injection. An 18-55-year-old adult in Boston served as donor. The data derive from a study of Ad26.COV2.S vaccination and SARS-CoV-2 variants. Study information: A COV1001 Ad26.COV2.S trial-arm participant provided the sample. Intramuscularly, Ad26.COV2.S was given either once or twice, 56 days apart.

Germline values: CDR1 SGHTA, CDR2 FQGNSA. Deletions cut 8 bases from V and 7 bases from J, with 14 bases between. The CDR3 has 13 residues. Profiled with immunoSEQ multiplex PCR; TCRdb holds only in-frame clones, not every one. The data hold some 300,000 clones, with 70% to 90% observed a single time. Whole-study results and caveats: Placebo recipients and vaccine recipients were similar in non-spike TCR breadth.

The TCR originated in a person between 18 and 60 years old who received the Ad26.COV2.S COVID-19 vaccine or a placebo. The rearrangement links TRBV7-2 to TRBJ1-4, with D possibly matching TRBD1 (5 bases). The sequences come from peripheral blood, collected in a trial of Ad26.COV2.S vaccine versus placebo. In DNA form, the CDR3 reads TGTGCCAGCCGCCGAGGGGCGCGTGAAAAACTGTTTTTT. This gives the protein CASRRGAREKLFF.